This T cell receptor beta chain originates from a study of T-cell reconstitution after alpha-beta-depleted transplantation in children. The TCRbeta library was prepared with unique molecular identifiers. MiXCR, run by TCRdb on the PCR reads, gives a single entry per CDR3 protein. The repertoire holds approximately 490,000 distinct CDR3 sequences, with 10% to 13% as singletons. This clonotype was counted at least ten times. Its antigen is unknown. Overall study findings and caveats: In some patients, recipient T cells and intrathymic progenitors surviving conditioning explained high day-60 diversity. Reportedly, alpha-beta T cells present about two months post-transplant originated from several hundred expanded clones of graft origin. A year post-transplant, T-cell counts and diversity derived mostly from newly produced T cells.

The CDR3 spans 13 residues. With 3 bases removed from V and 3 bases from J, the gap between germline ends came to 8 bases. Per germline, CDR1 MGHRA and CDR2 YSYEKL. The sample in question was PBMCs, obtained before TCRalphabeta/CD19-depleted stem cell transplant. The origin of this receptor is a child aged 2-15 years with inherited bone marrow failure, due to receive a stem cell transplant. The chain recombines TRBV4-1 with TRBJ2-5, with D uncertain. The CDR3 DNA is TGCGCCAGCAGCCAGGACCAGGAAGAGACCCAGTACTTC. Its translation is CASSQDQEETQYF.